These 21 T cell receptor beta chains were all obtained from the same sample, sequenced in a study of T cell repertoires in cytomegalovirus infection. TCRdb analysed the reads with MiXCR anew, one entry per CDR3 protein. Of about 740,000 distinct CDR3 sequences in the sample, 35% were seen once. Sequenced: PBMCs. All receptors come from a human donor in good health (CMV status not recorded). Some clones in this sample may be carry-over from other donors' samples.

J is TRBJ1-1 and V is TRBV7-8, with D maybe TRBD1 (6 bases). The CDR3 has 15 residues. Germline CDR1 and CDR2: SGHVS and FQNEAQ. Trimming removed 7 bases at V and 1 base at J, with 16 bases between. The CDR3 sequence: CASTPVTGKNTEAFF. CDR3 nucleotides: TGTGCCAGCACTCCCGTTACAGGGAAGAACACTGAAGCTTTCTTT.

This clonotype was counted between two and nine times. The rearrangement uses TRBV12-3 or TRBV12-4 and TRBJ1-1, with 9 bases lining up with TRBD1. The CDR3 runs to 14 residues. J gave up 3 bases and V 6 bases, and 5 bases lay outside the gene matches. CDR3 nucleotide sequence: TGTGCCAGCAGCCTACAGGGGGCAGACACTGAAGCTTTCTTT. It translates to CASSLQGADTEAFF.

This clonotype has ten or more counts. CDR3 loop: CASSLGEQFF. Written as DNA, the CDR3 is TGTGCCAGCAGCTTAGGAGAGCAGTTCTTC. The chain employs TRBV7-2 and TRBJ2-1; D unresolved. V lost 1 base to trimming and J lost 10 bases, with 2 bases between them. This CDR3 is built from 10 residues. Germline assignment: CDR1 SGHTA and CDR2 FQGNSA. Variable domain in full (rest from reference TRBV7-2 and TRBJ2-1): GAGVSQSPSNKVTEKGKDVELRCDPISGHTALYWYRQSLGQGLEFLIYFQGNSAPDKSGLPSDRFSAERTGGSVSTLTIQRTQQEDSAVYLCASSLGEQFFGPGTRLTVL.

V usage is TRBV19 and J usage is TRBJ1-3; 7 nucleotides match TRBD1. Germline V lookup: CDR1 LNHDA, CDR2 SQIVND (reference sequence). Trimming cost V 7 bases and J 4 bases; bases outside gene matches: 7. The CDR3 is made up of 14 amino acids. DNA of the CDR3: TGTGCCAGTAATCAGGGGGTCTCCGGAAACACCATATATTTT. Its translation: CASNQGVSGNTIYF.

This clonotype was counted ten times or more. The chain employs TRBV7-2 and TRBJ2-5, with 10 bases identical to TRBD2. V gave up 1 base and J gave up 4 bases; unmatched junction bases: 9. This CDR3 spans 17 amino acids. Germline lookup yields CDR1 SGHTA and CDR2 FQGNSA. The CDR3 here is CASSLDREAGGSETQYF. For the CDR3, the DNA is TGTGCCAGCAGCTTAGATCGGGAAGCGGGAGGGTCAGAGACCCAGTACTTC.

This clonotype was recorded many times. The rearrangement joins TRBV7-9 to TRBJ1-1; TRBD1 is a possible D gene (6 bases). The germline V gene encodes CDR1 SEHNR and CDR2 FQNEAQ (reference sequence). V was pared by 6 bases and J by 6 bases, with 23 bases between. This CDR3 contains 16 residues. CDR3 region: CASRGGAGGARAEAFF. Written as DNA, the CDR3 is TGTGCCAGCAGAGGAGGAGCGGGGGGGGCGCGTGCTGAAGCTTTCTTT.

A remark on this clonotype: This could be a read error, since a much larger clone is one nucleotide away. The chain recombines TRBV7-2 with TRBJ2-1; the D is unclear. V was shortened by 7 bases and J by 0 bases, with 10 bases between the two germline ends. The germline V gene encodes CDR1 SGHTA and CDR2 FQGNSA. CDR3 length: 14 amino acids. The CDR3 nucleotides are TGTGCCAGCACGAAAAGGAGCTCCTACAATGAGCAGTTCTTC. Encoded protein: CASTKRSSYNEQFF.

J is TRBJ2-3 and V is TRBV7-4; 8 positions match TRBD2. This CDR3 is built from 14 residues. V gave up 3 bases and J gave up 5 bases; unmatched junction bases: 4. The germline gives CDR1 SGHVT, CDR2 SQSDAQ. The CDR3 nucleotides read TGTGCCAGCAGCTTCGCGGGGGGCAGAGATACGCAGTATTTT. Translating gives CASSFAGGRDTQYF.

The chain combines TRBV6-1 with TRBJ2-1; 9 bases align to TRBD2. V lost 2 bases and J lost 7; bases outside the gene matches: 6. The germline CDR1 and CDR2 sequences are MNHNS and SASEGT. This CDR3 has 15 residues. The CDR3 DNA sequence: TGTGCCAGCAGTGAAACAGCGGGAGGTGGGAATGAGCAGTTCTTC. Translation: CASSETAGGGNEQFF.

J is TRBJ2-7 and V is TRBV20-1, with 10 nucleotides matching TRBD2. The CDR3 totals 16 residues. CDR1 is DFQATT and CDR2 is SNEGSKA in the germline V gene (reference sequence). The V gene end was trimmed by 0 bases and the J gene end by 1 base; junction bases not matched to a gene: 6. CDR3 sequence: CSARDPVAGGSYEQYF. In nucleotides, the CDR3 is TGCAGTGCTAGAGATCCCGTAGCGGGAGGTTCCTACGAGCAGTACTTC.

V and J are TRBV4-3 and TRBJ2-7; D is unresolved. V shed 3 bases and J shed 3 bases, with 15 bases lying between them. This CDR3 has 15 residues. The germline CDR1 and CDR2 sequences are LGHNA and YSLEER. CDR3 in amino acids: CASSHLQGSDYEQYF. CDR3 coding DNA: TGCGCCAGCAGCCATCTACAAGGGTCAGACTACGAGCAGTACTTC.

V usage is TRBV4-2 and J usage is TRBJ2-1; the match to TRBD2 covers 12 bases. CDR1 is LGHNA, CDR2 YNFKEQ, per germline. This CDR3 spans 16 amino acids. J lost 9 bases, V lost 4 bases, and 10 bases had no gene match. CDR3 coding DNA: TGTGCCAGCAGCCCTTGGACTAGCGGGGTTACGGGTGAGCAGTTCTTC. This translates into CASSPWTSGVTGEQFF.

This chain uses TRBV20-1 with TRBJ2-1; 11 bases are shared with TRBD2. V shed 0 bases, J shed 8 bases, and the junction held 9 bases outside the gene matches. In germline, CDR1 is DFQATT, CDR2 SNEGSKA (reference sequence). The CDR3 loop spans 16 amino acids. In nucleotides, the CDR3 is TGCAGTGCTAGAGATTGGCTAGCGGGAGGACGCGATGAGCAGTTCTTC. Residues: CSARDWLAGGRDEQFF.

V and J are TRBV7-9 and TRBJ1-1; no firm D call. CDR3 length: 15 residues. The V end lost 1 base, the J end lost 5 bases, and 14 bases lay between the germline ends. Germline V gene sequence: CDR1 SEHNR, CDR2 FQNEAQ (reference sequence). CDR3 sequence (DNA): TGTGCCAGCAGCTTAGGAGCCGAGACGGTAACTGAAGCTTTCTTT. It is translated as CASSLGAETVTEAFF.

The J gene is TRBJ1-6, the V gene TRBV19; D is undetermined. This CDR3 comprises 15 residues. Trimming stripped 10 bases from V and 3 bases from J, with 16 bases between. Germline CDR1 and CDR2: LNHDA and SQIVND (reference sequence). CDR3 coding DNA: TGTGCCATTACCTGGGCACCGATCTATAATTCACCCCTCCACTTT. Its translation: CAITWAPIYNSPLHF. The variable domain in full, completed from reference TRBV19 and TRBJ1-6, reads DGGITQSPKYLFRKEGQNVTLSCEQNLNHDAMYWYRQDPGQGLRLIYYSQIVNDFQKGDIAEGYSVSREKKESFPLTVTSAQKNPTAFYLCAITWAPIYNSPLHFGNGTRLTVT.

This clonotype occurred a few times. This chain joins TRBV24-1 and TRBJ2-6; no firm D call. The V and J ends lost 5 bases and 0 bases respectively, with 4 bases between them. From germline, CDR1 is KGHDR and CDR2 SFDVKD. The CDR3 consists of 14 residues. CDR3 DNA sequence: TGTGCCACCAGTGCAGACTCTGGGGCCAACGTCCTGACTTTC. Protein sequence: CATSADSGANVLTF.

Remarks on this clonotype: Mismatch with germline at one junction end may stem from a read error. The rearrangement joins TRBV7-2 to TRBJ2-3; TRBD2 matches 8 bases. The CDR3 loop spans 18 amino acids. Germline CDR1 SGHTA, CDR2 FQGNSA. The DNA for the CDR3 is TGTGCCAGCAGCTTAGCGCTCTCGAGCGGGAGCGCAAAAGATGCGCAGTATTTT. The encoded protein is CASSLALSSGSAKDAQYF. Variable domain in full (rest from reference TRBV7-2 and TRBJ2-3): GAGVSQSPSNKVTEKGKDVELRCDPISGHTALYWYRQSLGQGLEFLIYFQGNSAPDKSGLPSDRFSAERTGGSVSTLTIQRTQQEDSAVYLCASSLALSSGSAKDAQYFGPGTRLTVL.

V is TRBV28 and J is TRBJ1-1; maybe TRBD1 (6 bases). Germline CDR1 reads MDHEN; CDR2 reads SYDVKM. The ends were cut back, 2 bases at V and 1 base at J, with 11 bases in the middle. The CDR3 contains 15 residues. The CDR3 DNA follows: TGTGCCAGCAGTTTACCCCAGACAGGGAACACTGAAGCTTTCTTT. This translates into CASSLPQTGNTEAFF.

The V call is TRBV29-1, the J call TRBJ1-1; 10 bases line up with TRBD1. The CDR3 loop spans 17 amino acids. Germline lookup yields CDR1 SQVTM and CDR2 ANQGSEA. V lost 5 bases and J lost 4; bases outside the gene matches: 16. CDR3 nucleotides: TGCAGCGTTTTCATCGGGACAGGGGAGTTCCTCGTCACTGAAGCTTTCTTT. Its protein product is CSVFIGTGEFLVTEAFF.

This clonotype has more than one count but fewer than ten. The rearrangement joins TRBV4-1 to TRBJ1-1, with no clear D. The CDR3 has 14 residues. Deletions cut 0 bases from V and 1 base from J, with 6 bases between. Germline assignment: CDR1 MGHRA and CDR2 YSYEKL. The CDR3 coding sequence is TGCGCCAGCAGCCAAGAGGCCCAGAACACTGAAGCTTTCTTT. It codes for CASSQEAQNTEAFF.

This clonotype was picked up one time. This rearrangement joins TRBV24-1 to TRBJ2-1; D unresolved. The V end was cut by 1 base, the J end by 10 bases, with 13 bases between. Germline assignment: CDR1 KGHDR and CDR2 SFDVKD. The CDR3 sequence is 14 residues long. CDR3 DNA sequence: TGTGCCACCAGTGATTTTCTCGAGGCCAGCGAGCAGTTCTTC. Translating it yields CATSDFLEASEQFF.